The TCR beta chain under discussion was sequenced for a study of regulatory T cells in long-lasting Graves disease. Assembly of TCR beta libraries relied on iRepertoire HTBI primers together with Arm-PCR of CDR3 regions. Using its own MiXCR run on the multiplex PCR reads, TCRdb lists one record per CDR3 protein. Of about 300,000 distinct CDR3 sequences listed, roughly 21% are singletons. This clonotype was observed at least ten times. The target antigen is unknown. Findings and caveats of the study: Accuracy was possibly reduced by small sample size. Persistent Graves' cases showed lower TCR diversity than newly diagnosed cases.

V dropped 2 bases and J dropped 7 bases, with 12 bases sitting between them. CDR1 SNHLY and CDR2 FYNNEI come from the germline V gene. There are 15 residues in the CDR3. The time point denotes: persistent/refractory GD, antithyroid drugs over 5 years with positive TRAb. Scientists built the TCR library using RNA that was extracted from PBMCs. Approximately 9.6-milliliter peripheral blood samples went into EDTA tubes. This specimen was peripheral blood mononuclear cells (PBMCs), taken when the disease was refractory, from a patient treated with antithyroid drugs. The TCR comes from a female donor with Graves disease. The rearrangement joins TRBV2 to TRBJ1-6, with a tentative D call TRBD1 (6 bases). This CDR3 is CASSEWDKGNSPLHF. The CDR3 nucleotides read TGTGCCAGCAGTGAATGGGACAAAGGGAATTCACCCCTCCACTTT. The variable domain in full, with the rest retrieved from reference TRBV2 and TRBJ1-6, is EPEVTQTPSHQVTQMGQEVILRCVPISNHLYFYWYRQILGQKVEFLVSFYNNEISEKSEIFDDQFSVERPDGSNFTLKIRSTKLEDSAMYFCASSEWDKGNSPLHFGNGTRLTVT.